A selection of T cell receptor beta chains follows, all from one sample in a study of radiotherapy plus CTLA-4 blockade in lung cancer. Sequenced by immunoSEQ multiplex PCR; TCRdb stores in-frame clones only, minus some. The sample yields over 85,000 clones, roughly 79% seen once. The sequencing used peripheral blood, collected from a patient treated with radiotherapy plus ipilimumab. The origin of the receptors is a human donor with non-small cell lung cancer who had a partial response to radiotherapy plus ipilimumab. Some clones in this sample may be carry-over from other donors' samples. Each CDR3 is given with its conserved first and last residue. The D gene is left open where the match is weak. Clone size is stated in some rows and not others, as once, few, many or a class when expanded.

abundance: -
j_gene: TRBJ1-1
d_gene: TRBD1
v_gene: TRBV7-2
CDR3aa: CASSPRQGNTEAFF
CDR3nt: TGTGCCAGCAGCCCTAGACAGGGGAACACTGAAGCTTTCTTT

abundance: few
j_gene: TRBJ2-1
d_gene: -
v_gene: TRBV18
CDR3aa: CASSKGGEDNEQFF
CDR3nt: TGTGCCAGCTCGAAAGGGGGGGAGGACAATGAGCAGTTCTTC

abundance: -
j_gene: TRBJ2-5
d_gene: TRBD1
v_gene: TRBV5-1
CDR3aa: CASSPPTGVGGETQYF
CDR3nt: TGCGCCAGCAGCCCACCGACAGGGGTGGGCGGAGAGACCCAGTACTTC

abundance: once
j_gene: TRBJ2-2
d_gene: TRBD1
v_gene: TRBV5-1
CDR3aa: CASSERQGSNTGELFF
CDR3nt: TGCGCCAGCAGCGAACGACAGGGCTCGAACACCGGGGAGCTGTTTTTT

abundance: -
j_gene: TRBJ2-5
d_gene: -
v_gene: TRBV11-2
CDR3aa: CASSFRGIETQYF
CDR3nt: TGTGCCAGCAGCTTTAGGGGGATAGAGACCCAGTACTTC

abundance: -
j_gene: TRBJ1-2
d_gene: -
v_gene: TRBV20-1
CDR3aa: CSARRPRGYTF
CDR3nt: TGCAGTGCTAGACGCCCCCGGGGCTACACCTTC

abundance: -
j_gene: TRBJ2-2
d_gene: -
v_gene: TRBV29-1
CDR3aa: CSVENGGVNTGELFF
CDR3nt: TGCAGCGTTGAAAACGGGGGAGTAAACACCGGGGAGCTGTTTTTT

abundance: -
j_gene: TRBJ1-4
d_gene: TRBD1
v_gene: TRBV30
CDR3aa: CAWRPTTGGSGKLFF
CDR3nt: TGTGCCTGGAGACCAACGACAGGGGGGAGTGGCAAACTGTTTTTT

abundance: -
j_gene: TRBJ2-1
d_gene: -
v_gene: TRBV12-2
CDR3aa: CASRPSPGNNEQFF
CDR3nt: TGTGCAAGTCGCCCATCGCCGGGTAACAATGAGCAGTTCTTC

abundance: -
j_gene: TRBJ2-3
d_gene: TRBD2
v_gene: TRBV19
CDR3aa: CASSTLAGAISQYF
CDR3nt: TGTGCCAGTAGTACGTTAGCGGGAGCGATTTCGCAGTATTTT

abundance: once
j_gene: TRBJ2-7
d_gene: TRBD2
v_gene: TRBV6-4
CDR3aa: CASSPGIAGTYEQYF
CDR3nt: TGTGCCAGCAGCCCCGGTATAGCGGGAACCTACGAGCAGTACTTC

abundance: -
j_gene: TRBJ2-1
d_gene: -
v_gene: TRBV18
CDR3aa: CASSPRPGGEQFF
CDR3nt: TGTGCCAGCTCACCCCGACCCGGCGGTGAGCAGTTCTTC

abundance: few
j_gene: TRBJ2-2
d_gene: -
v_gene: TRBV7-9
CDR3aa: CASSPGVNTGELFF
CDR3nt: TGTGCCAGCAGCCCCGGGGTTAACACCGGGGAGCTGTTTTTT

abundance: -
j_gene: TRBJ1-4
d_gene: -
v_gene: TRBV9
CDR3aa: CASSVGVGGEKLFF
CDR3nt: TGTGCCAGCAGCGTAGGTGTCGGGGGGGAAAAACTGTTTTTT

abundance: few
j_gene: TRBJ2-7
d_gene: TRBD2
v_gene: TRBV11-2
CDR3aa: CASSLDWGLGYSYEQYF
CDR3nt: TGTGCCAGCAGCTTAGATTGGGGACTAGGCTACTCCTACGAGCAGTACTTC

abundance: -
j_gene: TRBJ2-3
d_gene: TRBD2
v_gene: TRBV15
CDR3aa: CATSLGLDSTDTQYF
CDR3nt: TGTGCCACCAGCCTTGGACTAGACAGCACAGATACGCAGTATTTT

abundance: -
j_gene: TRBJ1-4
d_gene: TRBD1
v_gene: TRBV5-1
CDR3aa: CASSLGQGAHEKLFF
CDR3nt: TGCGCCAGCAGCTTGGGACAGGGGGCTCATGAAAAACTGTTTTTT

abundance: -
j_gene: TRBJ2-3
d_gene: -
v_gene: TRBV20-1
CDR3aa: CSGQPRDTQYF
CDR3nt: TGCAGTGGCCAACCCAGAGATACGCAGTATTTT

abundance: once
j_gene: TRBJ2-1
d_gene: -
v_gene: TRBV7-6
CDR3aa: CASSPVRGGSNEQFF
CDR3nt: TGTGCCAGCAGCCCAGTGAGAGGGGGAAGCAATGAGCAGTTCTTC

abundance: -
j_gene: TRBJ1-2
d_gene: -
v_gene: TRBV20-1
CDR3aa: CSAPVGAGYTF
CDR3nt: TGCAGTGCCCCGGTGGGCGCTGGCTACACCTTC

abundance: few
j_gene: TRBJ2-2
d_gene: TRBD2
v_gene: TRBV6-5
CDR3aa: CASSYTTGGPAGELFF
CDR3nt: TGTGCCAGCAGTTACACGACGGGGGGGCCCGCCGGGGAGCTGTTTTTT

abundance: -
j_gene: TRBJ2-7
d_gene: TRBD1
v_gene: TRBV6-1
CDR3aa: CASSGTGLYEQYF
CDR3nt: TGTGCCAGCAGTGGGACAGGACTCTACGAGCAGTACTTC

abundance: once
j_gene: TRBJ1-2
d_gene: -
v_gene: TRBV19
CDR3aa: CASSTSRILNYGYTF
CDR3nt: TGTGCCAGTAGTACCTCCCGCATCCTAAACTATGGCTACACCTTC

abundance: -
j_gene: TRBJ2-3
d_gene: -
v_gene: TRBV5-8
CDR3aa: CASRATGITDTQYF
CDR3nt: TGTGCCAGCAGGGCTACAGGGATCACAGATACGCAGTATTTT

abundance: -
j_gene: TRBJ1-1
d_gene: -
v_gene: TRBV6-6
CDR3aa: CASRGGTEAFF
CDR3nt: TGTGCCAGCCGAGGGGGCACTGAAGCTTTCTTT

abundance: -
j_gene: TRBJ2-5
d_gene: -
v_gene: TRBV9
CDR3aa: CASSAPGITQYF
CDR3nt: TGTGCCAGCAGCGCCCCCGGGATTACCCAGTACTTC

abundance: many
j_gene: TRBJ1-4
d_gene: TRBD1
v_gene: TRBV19
CDR3aa: CASSPLQGRGEKLFF
CDR3nt: TGTGCCAGTAGTCCCCTACAGGGGCGCGGAGAAAAACTGTTTTTT

abundance: -
j_gene: TRBJ2-2
d_gene: -
v_gene: TRBV4-2
CDR3aa: CASSQGLALAGELFF
CDR3nt: TGTGCCAGCAGCCAAGGGCTAGCTCTGGCCGGGGAGCTGTTTTTT